Listed below are T cell receptor beta chains from one sample, sequenced in a study of cytomegalovirus exposure and HLA in healthy donors. Sequencing was performed with immunoSEQ multiplex PCR; in TCRdb, only in-frame clones are kept and a portion is missing. Among roughly 170,000 clones listed, more than 70% were seen once. Sequenced input: PBMCs. Every receptor here comes from a woman aged 50 to 60 in good health and CMV-seropositive. Both conserved end residues are part of each CDR3. A D gene is named only where the DNA matches it firmly. Some rows mark clone size as missing; the rest say once, few, many or name a class of expanded clone.

TGTGCCAGCAACAACGGGGGGGACACCAGGCAGTTCTTC	CASNNGGDTRQFF	.	TRBD2	TRBV2	TRBJ2-1
TGTGCCAGTAGTATAAGAGGTCGGGGTTCCGGAGAGACCCAGTACTTC	CASSIRGRGSGETQYF	once	.	TRBV19	TRBJ2-5
TGTGCCAGCAGCCAGGACAGGGGCGTTGAAAAACTGTTTTTT	CASSQDRGVEKLFF	.	TRBD1	TRBV4-2	TRBJ1-4
TGTGCCAGCAGCTACAACACAGATACGCAGTATTTT	CASSYNTDTQYF	.	.	TRBV7-2	TRBJ2-3
TGTGCCTCCGGGGGAGGGAGGACCTACGAGCAGTACTTC	CASGGGRTYEQYF	.	TRBD2	TRBV5-4	TRBJ2-7
TGTGCCACCAGCAGAGAAGGGGGGGCCCGCGAGCAGTACTTC	CATSREGGAREQYF	once	.	TRBV15	TRBJ2-7
TGTGCCAGCGGGAAGGGGGGCACAGATACGCAGTATTTT	CASGKGGTDTQYF	.	.	TRBV28	TRBJ2-3
TGTGCCAGCAGCCGGGACTCCACAACACTTCAGCACGAGCAGTACTTC	CASSRDSTTLQHEQYF	.	.	TRBV2	TRBJ2-7
TGTGCCAGCAGTTACTCGCGGCGGGCGCTTGGGGACGAGCAGTACTTC	CASSYSRRALGDEQYF	.	.	TRBV6-5	TRBJ2-7
TGTGCCAGCAGTGGACTAGTAGTGGACCCCTTCTCCTACGAGCAGTACTTC	CASSGLVVDPFSYEQYF	.	.	TRBV6-1	TRBJ2-7
TGTGCCAGCAGCTCCCGGACAGAAGGAGAGACCCAGTACTTC	CASSSRTEGETQYF	few	.	TRBV11-2	TRBJ2-5
TGTGCCAGTCGTGGACAGGGTTACACCGGGGAGCTGTTTTTT	CASRGQGYTGELFF	.	TRBD1	TRBV28	TRBJ2-2
TGTGCCTGGAGTCTAAGCCTCTCTGGAAACACCATATATTTT	CAWSLSLSGNTIYF	.	.	TRBV30	TRBJ1-3
TGTGCCAGCAGCTTGGCCTCGGGGGGCACAGATACGCAGTATTTT	CASSLASGGTDTQYF	.	.	TRBV5-6	TRBJ2-3
TGTGCCAGCTCAGTAGATGGGACAGGGCACGAAAAACTGTTTTTT	CASSVDGTGHEKLFF	.	TRBD1	TRBV18	TRBJ1-4
TGTGCCAGCAGCTTAAGCGGGGTGTACGAGCAGTACTTC	CASSLSGVYEQYF	.	TRBD2	TRBV11-2	TRBJ2-7
TGTGCCAGCAGCTTCTCGGGGTTCGATGAGCAGTTCTTC	CASSFSGFDEQFF	.	.	TRBV7-3	TRBJ2-1
TGTGCCAGCAGCTCGGACTTCTACACAGATACGCAGTATTTT	CASSSDFYTDTQYF	few	.	TRBV11-2	TRBJ2-3
TGTGCCAGCAGCCTGGACAGGGGGCGGGTTTTGAATGAGCAGTTCTTC	CASSLDRGRVLNEQFF	.	TRBD1	TRBV13	TRBJ2-1
TGTGCCTGGAGTGGGGGGCACAGGGGGTTTGGTGGCTACACCTTC	CAWSGGHRGFGGYTF	.	TRBD1	TRBV30	TRBJ1-2
TGTGCCAGCAGCTTGGCCAGGGGTGACGTCTCCGAAGAGCAGTACTTC	CASSLARGDVSEEQYF	.	.	TRBV5-8	TRBJ2-7
TGTGCCAGCAGCCAAGCGGGGGGCACTGAAGCTTTCTTT	CASSQAGGTEAFF	.	.	TRBV9	TRBJ1-1
TGTGCCAGCAGTTACTTAACAGAGAACACTGAAGCTTTCTTT	CASSYLTENTEAFF	.	.	TRBV6-6	TRBJ1-1
TGTGCCAGCAGCTTGGGGGGAGGGGGAGCTAATGAAAAACTGTTTTTT	CASSLGGGGANEKLFF	.	.	TRBV5-4	TRBJ1-4
TGTGCCAGCAGCTTAGTCTCCTTGGGCGGGGGGGCCCACAATGAGCAGTTCTTC	CASSLVSLGGGAHNEQFF	.	TRBD2	TRBV7-2	TRBJ2-1
TGTGCCAGTAGTCAGTTCAATAAAGGAGGGGTCGAAGAGACCCAGTACTTC	CASSQFNKGGVEETQYF	few	.	TRBV19	TRBJ2-5
TGTGCCAGTAGAATCGTCCCTACCGCCGGGGAGCTGTTTTTT	CASRIVPTAGELFF	.	.	TRBV19	TRBJ2-2
TGTGCCAGCAGTTTAGGGGGGACAGCTCTCTACGAGCAGTACTTC	CASSLGGTALYEQYF	.	.	TRBV6-5	TRBJ2-7
TGTGCCAGCAGCTTGGCCTACAGGGGGCCCAACTCCTACGAGCAGTACTTC	CASSLAYRGPNSYEQYF	.	TRBD1	TRBV5-5	TRBJ2-7
TGCGCCAGCACCCCGGGACAGTCCCCTTATGGCTACACCTTC	CASTPGQSPYGYTF	.	TRBD1	TRBV5-1	TRBJ1-2